The following is a T cell receptor beta chain sequence with its context. The record originates from a study of T cells in Graves' hyperthyroidism and ophthalmopathy. RNA transcripts yielded amplified TCR beta CDR3 regions. A first-round RT-PCR of the TCR CDR3 used the HTBI primer set. TCRdb reprocessed the multiplex PCR reads via MiXCR and lists one record per CDR3 protein. This sample has under 750,000 distinct CDR3 sequences, with 15% to 20% found just once. Germline V lookup: CDR1 SGHRS, CDR2 YFSETQ. Trimming pared 7 bases from V and 1 base from J, leaving 14 bases between. The CDR3 is made up of 14 amino acids.

The chain employs TRBV5-1 and TRBJ2-5; D could derive from TRBD1 or TRBD2 (5 bases each). What was sequenced was blood. The TCR comes from a woman between 50 and 59 years old with Graves' hyperthyroidism that later progressed to Graves' ophthalmopathy. CDR3 in DNA: TGCGCCAGCGGGTCAAGGGACGGCCAAGAGACCCAGTACTTC. The encoded protein is CASGSRDGQETQYF.